This T cell receptor beta chain appears in the sequencing data of a study of T cell responses to AZD1222 COVID-19 vaccine. Repertoires were generated with immunoSEQ multiplex PCR, while TCRdb's copy carries only in-frame clones and drops some. Seen here are around 58,000 clones, 89% observed once, and the top ten hold about 14%. Per germline, CDR1 WNHNN and CDR2 SYGVQD (reference sequence). The CDR3 spans 15 residues. V was pared by 3 bases and J by 6 bases, with 17 bases between. This clone appeared once. No antigen is known for it. Findings and caveats of the study: Reportedly, nearly half of unique spike TCRs recognized epitopes outside B.1.351/B.1.1.7 mutations. Most donors were white British, females outnumbered males, and clonal diversity was possibly underestimated.

The rearrangement joins TRBV10-1 to TRBJ1-2; perhaps TRBD1 as D (5 bases). The TCR comes from an adult who received the AZD1222 COVID-19 vaccine. The specimen was peripheral blood, collected 28 days after the second AZD1222 dose. The CDR3 DNA reads as TGCGCCAGCAGTGATAGGGACTCTATGCAGGATGGCTACACCTTC. Its translation: CASSDRDSMQDGYTF.